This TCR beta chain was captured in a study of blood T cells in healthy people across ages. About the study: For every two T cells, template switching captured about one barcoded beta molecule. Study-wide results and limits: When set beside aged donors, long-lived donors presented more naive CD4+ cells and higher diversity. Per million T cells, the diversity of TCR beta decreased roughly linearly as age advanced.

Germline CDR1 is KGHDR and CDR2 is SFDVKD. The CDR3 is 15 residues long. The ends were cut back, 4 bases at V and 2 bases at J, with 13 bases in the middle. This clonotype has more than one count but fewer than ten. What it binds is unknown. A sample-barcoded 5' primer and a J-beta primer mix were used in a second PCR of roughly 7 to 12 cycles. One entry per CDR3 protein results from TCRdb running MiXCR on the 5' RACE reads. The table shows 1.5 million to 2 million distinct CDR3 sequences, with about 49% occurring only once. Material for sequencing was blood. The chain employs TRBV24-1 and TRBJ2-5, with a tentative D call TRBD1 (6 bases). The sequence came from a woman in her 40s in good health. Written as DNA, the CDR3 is TGTGCCACCAGTGACGCAGGGGCCGGGCAAGAGACCCAGTACTTC. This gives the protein CATSDAGAGQETQYF.